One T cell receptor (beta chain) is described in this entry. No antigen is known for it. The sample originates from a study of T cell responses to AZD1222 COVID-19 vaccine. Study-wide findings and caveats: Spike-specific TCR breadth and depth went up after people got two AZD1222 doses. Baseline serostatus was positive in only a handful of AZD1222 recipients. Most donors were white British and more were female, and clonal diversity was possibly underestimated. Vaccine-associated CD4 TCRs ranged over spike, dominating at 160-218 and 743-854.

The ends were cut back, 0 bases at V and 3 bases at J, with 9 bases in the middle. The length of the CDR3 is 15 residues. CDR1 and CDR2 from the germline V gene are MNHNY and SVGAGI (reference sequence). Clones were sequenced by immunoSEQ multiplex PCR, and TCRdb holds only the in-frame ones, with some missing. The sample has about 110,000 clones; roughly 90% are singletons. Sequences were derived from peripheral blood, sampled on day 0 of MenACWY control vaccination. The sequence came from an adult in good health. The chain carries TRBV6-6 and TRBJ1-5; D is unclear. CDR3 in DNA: TGTGCCAGCAGTTACTCGGGCTGGTCCAATCAGCCCCAGCATTTT. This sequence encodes CASSYSGWSNQPQHF.